A selection of T cell receptor beta chains follows, all from one sample in a study of T cells after yellow fever vaccination. MiXCR, applied by TCRdb to the 5' RACE reads, yields one record per CDR3 protein. Found here are 500,000 to 650,000 distinct CDR3 sequences, roughly 13% of them singletons; the top ten hold about 14%. The source was PBMCs, collected on the day of the yellow fever booster vaccination. The source is a man aged 30 to 45 who received the YFV17D yellow fever vaccine. CDR3s include the opening cysteine and the closing phenylalanine or tryptophan. A D gene is named only where the DNA matches it firmly. Clone size is stated in some rows and not others, as once, few, many or a class when expanded.

>TRBJ2-7|16|TRBV7-2|.|few
TGTGCCAGCAGCTTTTCTTCGTCCCTAGTCTCCTACGAGCAGTACTTC
CASSFSSSLVSYEQYF
>TRBJ2-7|16|TRBV4-3|.|.
TGCGCCAGCAGCCAAGAAAGGTCCGGGTGGCAAGGCGAGCAGTACTTC
CASSQERSGWQGEQYF
>TRBJ2-6|18|TRBV4-2|TRBD1|few
TGTGCCAGCAGCCAAGACCCAGGGGGATCCTCTGGGGCCAACGTCCTGACTTTC
CASSQDPGGSSGANVLTF
>TRBJ2-1|15|TRBV5-8|TRBD2|.
TGTGCCAGCAGCTTGGAACTAGCGGGAGCAAATGAGCAGTTCTTC
CASSLELAGANEQFF
>TRBJ2-7|13|TRBV28|.|.
TGTGCCAGCAGACGGGGAGGAGGCTACGAGCAGTACTTC
CASRRGGGYEQYF
>TRBJ2-7|15|TRBV5-5|.|.
TGTGCCAGCAGCCTCCCACCGACAGCTTCATACGAGCAGTACTTC
CASSLPPTASYEQYF
>TRBJ2-2|11|TRBV12-3/TRBV12-4|.|few
TGTGCCACCCACCCCCCCGGGGAGCTGTTTTTT
CATHPPGELFF
>TRBJ2-5|16|TRBV7-2|.|.
TGTGCCAGCAGCCTGGGGAGACTAGGCATTGGAGAGACCCAGTACTTC
CASSLGRLGIGETQYF
>TRBJ2-3|14|TRBV6-1|.|few
TGTGCCAGCAAGGCCCAGCGGGCCACAGATACGCAGTATTTT
CASKAQRATDTQYF
>TRBJ1-2|15|TRBV6-5|.|many
TGTGCCAGCAGTTTTGACCTCCTAGCCTCCTATGGCTACACCTTC
CASSFDLLASYGYTF
>TRBJ2-7|15|TRBV6-5|.|.
TGTGCCAGCAGTTACCCTGACAGATTCTCCTACGAGCAGTACTTC
CASSYPDRFSYEQYF
>TRBJ2-7|12|TRBV10-3|.|few
TGTGCCATCAGTGAGAACTACTACGAGCAGTACTTC
CAISENYYEQYF
>TRBJ2-7|14|TRBV7-2|TRBD2|.
TGTGCCAGCAGCTTACTAGCGGGAGGGGCTGAGCAGTACTTC
CASSLLAGGAEQYF
>TRBJ2-3|16|TRBV10-3|TRBD2|.
TGTGCCATCAGTGACAGGAACGGGAGGATGGCAGATACGCAGTATTTT
CAISDRNGRMADTQYF
>TRBJ2-7|12|TRBV2|TRBD1|few
TGTGCCAGTTCCGGGACAGGGGTCGAGCAGTACTTC
CASSGTGVEQYF
>TRBJ2-1|16|TRBV7-2|.|.
TGTGCCAGCAGCTTAAGGACGGGCCGACAATTGGGTGAGCAGTTCTTC
CASSLRTGRQLGEQFF
>TRBJ2-1|15|TRBV20-1|TRBD2|.
TGCAGTGCCGCGGTAGCGGGGGCCTCCTACAATGAGCAGTTCTTC
CSAAVAGASYNEQFF
>TRBJ2-1|13|TRBV7-2|.|.
TGTGCCAGCAGACGAGGCGTCTGGGATGAGCAGTTCTTC
CASRRGVWDEQFF
>TRBJ2-1|14|TRBV28|TRBD1|.
TGTGCCGTAACGACAGGGGGCGACGACAATGAGCAGTTCTTC
CAVTTGGDDNEQFF
>TRBJ2-7|15|TRBV5-1|.|.
TGCGCCAGCAGCTTGATAGCGAGAAGCTCCTACGAGCAGTACTTC
CASSLIARSSYEQYF
>TRBJ2-2|14|TRBV28|.|.
TGTGCCAGCAGTTTGACTAGAACAACCGGGGAGCTGTTTTTT
CASSLTRTTGELFF
>TRBJ1-6|14|TRBV7-9|TRBD1|few
TGTGCCAGCAGCGCAGGGGGCCTTAATTCACCCCTCCACTTT
CASSAGGLNSPLHF
>TRBJ2-4|15|TRBV6-5|TRBD1|.
TGTGCCAGCAGTTCGGACAGGGGGCGAGAAAACATTCAGTACTTC
CASSSDRGRENIQYF
>TRBJ2-7|16|TRBV7-2|TRBD2|few
TGTGCCAGCAGCCCCTCCGGGACTAGCGGTTACTACGAGCAGTACTTC
CASSPSGTSGYYEQYF
>TRBJ2-2|11|TRBV7-8|.|.
TGTGCCATCCTTCCCCACGGGGAGCTGTTTTTT
CAILPHGELFF
>TRBJ2-7|14|TRBV7-9|TRBD1|few
TGTGCCAGCAGCTTACGTGGGACAGCTTACGAGCAGTACTTC
CASSLRGTAYEQYF
>TRBJ2-5|15|TRBV27|.|few
TGTGCCAGCAATCCGGACAGCGGGACACTGGAGACCCAGTACTTC
CASNPDSGTLETQYF
>TRBJ2-3|14|TRBV29-1|TRBD1|few
TGCAGCGTCCCAGCCGGGACAGGCAGAGATACGCAGTATTTT
CSVPAGTGRDTQYF
>TRBJ2-1|15|TRBV3-1|.|.
TGTGCCAGCAGCCAGGGGGGATATTCCTACAATGAGCAGTTCTTC
CASSQGGYSYNEQFF
>TRBJ2-7|13|TRBV18|.|.
TGTGCCAGCTCACCCAGGCTGGGGGACGAGCAGTACTTC
CASSPRLGDEQYF
>TRBJ2-1|13|TRBV12-3/TRBV12-4|.|few
TGTGCCAGCAGAGGGGACGGTTACAATGAGCAGTTCTTC
CASRGDGYNEQFF
>TRBJ2-5|13|TRBV19|TRBD1|.
TGTGCCAGTACCAGCACGACAGGGGAGACCCAGTACTTC
CASTSTTGETQYF
>TRBJ2-3|11|TRBV29-1|.|few
TGCAGCGTAGAGGCCGGCCACCCCCGGGATTTT
CSVEAGHPRDF
>TRBJ2-7|14|TRBV5-1|.|few
TGCGCCAGCAGCTTGGGCGGAGCCCTTTACGAGCAGTACTTC
CASSLGGALYEQYF
>TRBJ2-6|18|TRBV5-1|TRBD1|few
TGCGCCAGCAGGCTTTGGACAGGGGTTTTCTCTGGGGCCAACGTCCTGACTTTC
CASRLWTGVFSGANVLTF
>TRBJ2-7|16|TRBV5-1|.|once
TGCGCCAGCAGCTTGGACCCTTTATTCACGACCTACGAGCAGTACTTC
CASSLDPLFTTYEQYF
>TRBJ2-5|14|TRBV24-1|.|few
TGTGCCACCAGTGACACCACAGGGAGGGAGACCCAGTACTTC
CATSDTTGRETQYF
>TRBJ2-4|15|TRBV20-1|.|few
TGCAGTGCAACCAACGGCGGGGAAGCCAAAAACATTCAGTACTTC
CSATNGGEAKNIQYF
>TRBJ1-2|14|TRBV30|.|.
TGTGCCTGGGCCAAGGGCAGGGAAAGGAGTGGCTACACCTTC
CAWAKGRERSGYTF
>TRBJ2-7|15|TRBV19|TRBD1|.
TGTGCCAGTAGTATTCTGGGACAGGGTAAGAGCGAGCAGTACTTC
CASSILGQGKSEQYF
>TRBJ2-2|14|TRBV7-2|.|.
TGTGCCAGCGGTGGCACAGGGAACACCGGGGAGCTGTTTTTT
CASGGTGNTGELFF
>TRBJ2-7|14|TRBV7-2|.|.
TGTGCCAGCAGCTTAGCGCCAAAACAGTCCGAGCAGTACTTC
CASSLAPKQSEQYF
>TRBJ1-5|16|TRBV19|.|.
TGTGCCAGTAGTATTTCCGTAGGGGGAAATCGGCAGCCCCAGCATTTT
CASSISVGGNRQPQHF
>TRBJ2-1|17|TRBV5-1|TRBD1|.
TGCGCCAGCAGCCAAAACCCCCCGGGACAGGGAGCCAATGAGCAGTTCTTC
CASSQNPPGQGANEQFF
>TRBJ2-5|19|TRBV18|TRBD2|few
TGTGCCAGCTCACCTCTCGGAGGGGGACTAGCGGAATACCAAGAGACCCAGTACTTC
CASSPLGGGLAEYQETQYF
>TRBJ1-5|14|TRBV6-2/TRBV6-3|.|.
TGTGCCAGCAGTTACGTCGCGGACCGTCAGCCCCAGCATTTT
CASSYVADRQPQHF
>TRBJ2-7|14|TRBV29-1|.|few
TGCAGCACCGGGGGCCACGGAGACTCCTACGAGCAGTACTTC
CSTGGHGDSYEQYF
>TRBJ2-6|14|TRBV28|.|.
TGTGCCAGCAGGCCCAGACCTGGGGCCAACGTCCTGACTTTC
CASRPRPGANVLTF
>TRBJ2-2|15|TRBV6-2/TRBV6-3|.|.
TGTGCCAGCAGTTATGTGAGTTCGGAGGGCGGGGAGCTGTTTTTT
CASSYVSSEGGELFF
>TRBJ2-1|14|TRBV18|.|.
TGTGCCAGCTCCCGGGTCGGAGGGAACCATGAGCAGTTCTTC
CASSRVGGNHEQFF
>TRBJ2-3|16|TRBV7-2|.|.
TGTGCCAGCAGCTTAGGTTTACTAGATTTCATAGATACGCAGTATTTT
CASSLGLLDFIDTQYF
>TRBJ2-2|15|TRBV10-3|TRBD2|few
TGTGCCATCACCCAGGAGGGAGCGGGAGGAGGGGAGCTGTTTTTT
CAITQEGAGGGELFF
>TRBJ2-5|12|TRBV20-1|.|many
TGCAGTGCTACAGGGGTTGGGGAGACCCAGTACTTC
CSATGVGETQYF
>TRBJ2-7|11|TRBV20-1|.|.
TGCAGTGCAAACCAGGTGGTGGAGCAGTACTTC
CSANQVVEQYF
>TRBJ2-7|14|TRBV20-1|TRBD1|many
TGCAGTGCTTCCAGACAGGGGTCATTCAACGAGCAGTACTTC
CSASRQGSFNEQYF
>TRBJ2-4|13|TRBV23-1|.|few
TGCGCCAGCAAAGGCTGGGTCAAAAACATTCAGTACTTC
CASKGWVKNIQYF
>TRBJ2-2|17|TRBV10-3|TRBD2|.
TGTGCCATCAGTGAGGTCTCTAGCGGGCCGTATTCAGGGGAGCTGTTTTTT
CAISEVSSGPYSGELFF
>TRBJ2-7|13|TRBV5-1|.|few
TGCGCCAGCAGACGTACAGGGACCCACGAGCAGTACTTC
CASRRTGTHEQYF
>TRBJ1-1|14|TRBV29-1|.|.
TGCAGCGTTGAAGCAGGAAGAAAAGGTACTGAAGCTTTCTTT
CSVEAGRKGTEAFF